This passage covers 10 T cell receptor beta chains from one sample sequenced in a study of T-cell memory formation after mild COVID-19. MiXCR was run by TCRdb on the 5' RACE reads, yielding one entry per CDR3 protein. The sample carries approximately 250,000 distinct CDR3 sequences, under 20% recorded once. Sequencing input: PBMCs or a T cell subset sorted from them (not recorded which). All receptors derive from a man younger than 35 who had mild COVID-19 (a few samples of this study predate the infection). Cell type and time point are not known.

The chain is built from TRBV4-3 and TRBJ1-4; D unclear. Germline values: CDR1 LGHNA, CDR2 YSLEER. V was pared by 3 bases and J by 6 bases, with 17 bases between. There are 16 residues in the CDR3. Here the CDR3 DNA reads TGCGCCAGCAGCCAGCCCTTGGGAGGCCGCGATGAAAAACTGTTTTTT. Encoded protein: CASSQPLGGRDEKLFF.

This chain joins TRBV9 and TRBJ1-1, with TRBD1 matching over 9 bases. The V gene end was trimmed by 3 bases and the J gene end by 5 bases; junction bases not matched to a gene: 2. Germline lookup yields CDR1 SGDLS and CDR2 YYNGEE. This CDR3 comprises 13 residues. The CDR3 loop is CASSAGQGTEAFF. CDR3 sequence (DNA): TGTGCCAGCAGCGCGGGACAGGGTACTGAAGCTTTCTTT.

The CDR3 sequence: CASSPQGNNYEQYF. Here the CDR3 DNA reads TGTGCCAGCTCGCCTCAGGGAAATAACTACGAGCAGTACTTC. V gene TRBV18 combines with J gene TRBJ2-7, with D possibly TRBD1 on 5 matching bases. The CDR3 loop spans 14 amino acids. Germline lookup yields CDR1 KGHSH and CDR2 LQKENI. V shed 6 bases and J shed 3 bases, with 15 bases lying between them.

This clonotype turned up a few times. V usage is TRBV20-1 and J usage is TRBJ2-1; D uncertain. V lost 6 bases and J lost 6, with 6 bases in between. Germline V gene lookup returns CDR1 DFQATT and CDR2 SNEGSKA (reference sequence). This CDR3 spans 10 amino acids. CDR3: CSAGSNEQFF. DNA for the CDR3: TGCAGTGCGGGAAGCAATGAGCAGTTCTTC.

The V and J genes are TRBV4-3 and TRBJ2-1; 11 nucleotides line up with TRBD2. This CDR3 has 16 residues. The V and J ends lost 0 bases and 7 bases, in that order; junction bases with no gene match: 5. Germline V gene data show CDR1 as LGHNA and CDR2 as YSLEER. The CDR3 nucleotides are TGCGCCAGCAGCCAAGATCGACTAGCGGGGCGGAATGAGCAGTTCTTC. It encodes CASSQDRLAGRNEQFF.

The chain couples TRBV7-9 to TRBJ1-5; 11 nucleotides align to TRBD1. The CDR3 contains 16 residues. V lost 5 bases to trimming and J lost 6 bases; unmatched junction nucleotides: 9. Looked up from germline, CDR1 is SEHNR and CDR2 is FQNEAQ (reference sequence). This chain's CDR3 is CASSGSGQGVAQPQHF. In DNA form, the CDR3 reads TGTGCCAGCAGCGGATCGGGACAGGGGGTGGCTCAGCCCCAGCATTTT. Full variable domain (outside the CDR3, taken from reference TRBV7-9 and TRBJ1-5): DTGVSQNPRHKITKRGQNVTFRCDPISEHNRLYWYRQTLGQGPEFLTYFQNEAQLEKSRLLSDRFSAERPKGSFSTLEIQRTEQGDSAMYLCASSGSGQGVAQPQHFGDGTRLSIL.

The chain recombines TRBV20-1 with TRBJ2-3, with 8 positions matching TRBD1. From germline, CDR1 is DFQATT and CDR2 SNEGSKA (reference sequence). This CDR3 is built from 17 residues. V dropped 0 bases and J dropped 2; count of bases not matched to a gene: 10. The CDR3 nucleotides read TGCAGTGCTAGAGAATATGGCAGGGGGCGAACCACAGATACGCAGTATTTT. Translation gives CSAREYGRGRTTDTQYF.

Ten or more counts support this clonotype. This chain joins TRBV20-1 and TRBJ2-5, with D tentatively TRBD2 (5 bases). V shed 3 bases and J shed 4 bases, with 12 bases lying between them. Germline V gene lookup returns CDR1 DFQATT and CDR2 SNEGSKA (reference sequence). The CDR3 is made up of 13 amino acids. CDR3 DNA: TGCAGTGCTAGCGCGGACTTAAGAGAGACCCAGTACTTC. Translation: CSASADLRETQYF.

J is TRBJ1-5 and V is TRBV20-1; D is possibly TRBD1 (6 bases). V lost 5 bases to trimming and J lost 0 bases, with 11 bases between them. CDR3 size: 14 residues. Germline loops: CDR1 DFQATT, CDR2 SNEGSKA (reference sequence). The CDR3 sequence: CSAGGTYSNQPQHF. CDR3 coding DNA: TGCAGTGCTGGTGGGACATATAGCAATCAGCCCCAGCATTTT.

The chain has TRBV28 and TRBJ1-5, with D possibly TRBD1 on 6 matching bases. Germline V CDR1 and CDR2: MDHEN, SYDVKM. This CDR3 has 14 residues. CDR3 nucleotides: TGTGCGGGGGCCCGGGCCCGAAGCTATCAGCCCCAGCATTTT. This encodes CAGARARSYQPQHF. The full variable domain, completed using reference TRBV28 and TRBJ1-5, is DVKVTQSSRYLVKRTGEKVFLECVQDMDHENMFWYRQDPGLGLRLIYFSYDVKMKEKGDIPEGYSVSREKKERFSLILESASTNQTSMYLCAGARARSYQPQHFGDGTRLSIL.